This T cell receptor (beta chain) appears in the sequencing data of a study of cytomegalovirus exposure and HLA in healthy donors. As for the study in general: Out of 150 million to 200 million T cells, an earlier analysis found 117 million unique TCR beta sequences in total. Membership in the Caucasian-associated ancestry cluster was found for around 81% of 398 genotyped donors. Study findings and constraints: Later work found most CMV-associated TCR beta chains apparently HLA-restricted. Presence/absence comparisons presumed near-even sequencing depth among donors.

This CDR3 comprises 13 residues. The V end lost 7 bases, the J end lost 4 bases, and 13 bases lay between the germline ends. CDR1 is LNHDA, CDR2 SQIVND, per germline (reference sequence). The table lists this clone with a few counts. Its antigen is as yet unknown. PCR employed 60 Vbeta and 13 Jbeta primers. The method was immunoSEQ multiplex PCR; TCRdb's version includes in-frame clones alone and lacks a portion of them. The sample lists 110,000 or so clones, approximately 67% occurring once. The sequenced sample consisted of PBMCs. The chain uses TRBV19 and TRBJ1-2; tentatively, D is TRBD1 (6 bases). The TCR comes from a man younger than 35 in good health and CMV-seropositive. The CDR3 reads CASTLGGSYGYTF. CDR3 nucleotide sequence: TGTGCCAGTACCTTAGGGGGATCCTATGGCTACACCTTC.